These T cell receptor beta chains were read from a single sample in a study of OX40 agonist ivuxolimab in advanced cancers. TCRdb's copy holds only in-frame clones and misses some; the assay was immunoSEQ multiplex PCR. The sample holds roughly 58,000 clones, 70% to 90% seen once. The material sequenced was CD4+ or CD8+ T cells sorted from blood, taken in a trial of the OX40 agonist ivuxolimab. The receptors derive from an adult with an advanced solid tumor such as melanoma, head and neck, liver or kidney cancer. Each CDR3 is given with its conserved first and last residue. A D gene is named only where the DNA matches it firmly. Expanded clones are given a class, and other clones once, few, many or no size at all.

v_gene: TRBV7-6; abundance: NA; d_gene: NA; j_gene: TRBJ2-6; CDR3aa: CASSLAVPSGANVLTF; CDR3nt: TGTGCCAGCAGCTTAGCGGTTCCCTCTGGGGCCAACGTCCTGACTTTC
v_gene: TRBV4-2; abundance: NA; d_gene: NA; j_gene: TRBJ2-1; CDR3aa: CASSQDWISDEQFF; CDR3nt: TGTGCCAGCAGCCAAGATTGGATTAGCGATGAGCAGTTCTTC
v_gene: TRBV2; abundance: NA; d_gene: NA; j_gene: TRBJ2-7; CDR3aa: CASSEPSRAYEQYF; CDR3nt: TGTGCCAGCAGTGAACCCAGCAGAGCCTACGAGCAGTACTTC
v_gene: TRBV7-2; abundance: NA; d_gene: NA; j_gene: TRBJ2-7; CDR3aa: CASGPGGPYEQYF; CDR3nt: TGTGCCAGCGGCCCCGGGGGCCCCTACGAGCAGTACTTC
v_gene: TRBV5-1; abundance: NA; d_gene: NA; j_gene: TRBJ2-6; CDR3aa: CASSYSSGANVLTF; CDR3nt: TGCGCCAGCAGCTACAGTTCTGGGGCCAACGTCCTGACTTTC
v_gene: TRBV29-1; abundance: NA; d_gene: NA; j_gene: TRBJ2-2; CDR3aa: CSVEGPRGGELFF; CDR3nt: TGCAGCGTTGAAGGCCCAAGGGGCGGGGAGCTGTTTTTT
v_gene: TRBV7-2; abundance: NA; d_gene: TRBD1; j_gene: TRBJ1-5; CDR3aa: CASSLTGGGEPQHF; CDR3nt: TGTGCCAGCAGCCTCACAGGGGGCGGTGAGCCCCAGCATTTT
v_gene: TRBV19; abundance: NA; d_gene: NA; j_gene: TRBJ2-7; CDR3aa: CASSTGLSYEQYF; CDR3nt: TGTGCCAGTAGTACGGGACTTTCCTACGAGCAGTACTTC
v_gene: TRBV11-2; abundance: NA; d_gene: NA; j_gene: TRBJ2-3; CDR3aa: CASSPRTPEGDTQYF; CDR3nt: TGTGCCAGCAGCCCCCGGACCCCTGAGGGAGATACGCAGTATTTT
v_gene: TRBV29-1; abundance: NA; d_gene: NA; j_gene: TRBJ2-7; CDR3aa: CSVGDTSNREQYF; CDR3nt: TGCAGCGTTGGGGATACTAGTAACCGCGAGCAGTACTTC
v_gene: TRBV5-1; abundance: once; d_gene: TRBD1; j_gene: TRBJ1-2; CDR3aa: CASSLGQGTFYGYTF; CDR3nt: TGCGCCAGCAGTTTAGGACAGGGGACATTCTATGGCTACACCTTC
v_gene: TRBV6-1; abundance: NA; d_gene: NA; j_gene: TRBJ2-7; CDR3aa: CASSETGNEQYF; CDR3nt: TGTGCCAGCAGCGAAACAGGTAACGAGCAGTACTTC
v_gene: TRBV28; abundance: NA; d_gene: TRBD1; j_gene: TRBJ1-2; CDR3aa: CASSSLRGRGYGYTF; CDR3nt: TGTGCCAGCAGTTCCCTGAGGGGGCGCGGGTATGGCTACACCTTC
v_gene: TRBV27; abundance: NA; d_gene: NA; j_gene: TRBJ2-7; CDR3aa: CASSLSVTGQQYF; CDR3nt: TGTGCCAGCAGTTTATCTGTCACAGGACAGCAGTACTTC
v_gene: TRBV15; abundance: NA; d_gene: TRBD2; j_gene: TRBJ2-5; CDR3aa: CATSSWREDQETQYF; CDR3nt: TGTGCCACCAGCAGCTGGCGGGAGGACCAAGAGACCCAGTACTTC
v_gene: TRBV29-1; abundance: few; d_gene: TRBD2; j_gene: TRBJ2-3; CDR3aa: CSGILLAGGADTQYF; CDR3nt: TGCAGCGGAATCCTACTAGCGGGAGGTGCAGATACGCAGTATTTT
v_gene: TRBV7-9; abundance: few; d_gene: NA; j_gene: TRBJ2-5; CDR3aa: CASSRDRQTQYF; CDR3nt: TGTGCCAGCAGCCGGGACCGACAGACCCAGTACTTC
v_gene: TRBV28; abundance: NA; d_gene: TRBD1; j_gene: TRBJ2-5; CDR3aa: CASRTGQARETQYF; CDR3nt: TGTGCCAGCAGGACGGGACAGGCCCGGGAGACCCAGTACTTC
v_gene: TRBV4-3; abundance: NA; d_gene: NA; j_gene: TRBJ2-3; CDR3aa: CASSRGLYTDTQYF; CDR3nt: TGCGCCAGCAGCCGAGGACTATACACAGATACGCAGTATTTT
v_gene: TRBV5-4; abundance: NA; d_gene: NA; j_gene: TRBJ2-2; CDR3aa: CASSLRSGELFF; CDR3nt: TGTGCCAGCAGCTTGAGGTCCGGGGAGCTGTTTTTT
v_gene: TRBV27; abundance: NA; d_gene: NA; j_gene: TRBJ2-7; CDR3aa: CASSYRAADYEQYF; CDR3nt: TGTGCCAGCAGTTACCGGGCAGCGGACTACGAGCAGTACTTC
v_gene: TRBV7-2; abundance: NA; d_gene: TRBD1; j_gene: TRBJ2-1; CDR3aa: CASSPRTGNEQFF; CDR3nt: TGTGCCAGCAGCCCCCGGACAGGGAATGAGCAGTTCTTC
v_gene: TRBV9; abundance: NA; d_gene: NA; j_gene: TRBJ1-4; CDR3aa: CASSLGPSTTNEKLFF; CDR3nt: TGTGCCAGCAGCCTGGGGCCTTCCACAACTAATGAAAAACTGTTTTTT
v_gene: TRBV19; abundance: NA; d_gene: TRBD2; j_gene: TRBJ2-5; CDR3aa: CASSWGQREKETQYF; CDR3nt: TGTGCCAGTAGCTGGGGCCAGCGGGAAAAAGAGACCCAGTACTTC
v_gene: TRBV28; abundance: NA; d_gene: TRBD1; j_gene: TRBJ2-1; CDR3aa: CASSLPGQGVVNEQFF; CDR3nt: TGTGCCAGCAGTTTACCGGGACAGGGTGTCGTAAATGAGCAGTTCTTC
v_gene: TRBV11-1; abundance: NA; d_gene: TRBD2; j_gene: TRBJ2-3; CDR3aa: CASSSRTSGITDTQYF; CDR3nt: TGTGCCAGCAGCTCCCGGACTAGCGGGATCACAGATACGCAGTATTTT
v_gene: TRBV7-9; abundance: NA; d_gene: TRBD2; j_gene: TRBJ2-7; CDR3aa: CASSLTSGRASGFYEQYF; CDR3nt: TGTGCCAGCAGCTTGACTAGCGGGAGGGCCTCGGGCTTCTACGAGCAGTACTTC
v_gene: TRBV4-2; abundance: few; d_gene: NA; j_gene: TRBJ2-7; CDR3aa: CASSPDGSYEQYF; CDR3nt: TGTGCCAGCAGCCCGGACGGATCCTACGAGCAGTACTTC
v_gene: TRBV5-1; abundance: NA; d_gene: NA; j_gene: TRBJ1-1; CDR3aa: CASSLGTVNTEAFF; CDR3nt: TGCGCCAGCAGCTTGGGGACGGTGAACACTGAAGCTTTCTTT
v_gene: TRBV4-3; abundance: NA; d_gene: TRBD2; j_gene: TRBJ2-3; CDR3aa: CASSQGTSGGVGDTQYF; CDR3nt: TGCGCCAGCAGCCAAGGGACTAGCGGGGGAGTGGGGGATACGCAGTATTTT
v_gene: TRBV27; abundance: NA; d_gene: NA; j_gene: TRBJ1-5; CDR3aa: CASRKEGDSNQPQHF; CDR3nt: TGTGCCAGCAGAAAAGAGGGGGATAGCAATCAGCCCCAGCATTTT
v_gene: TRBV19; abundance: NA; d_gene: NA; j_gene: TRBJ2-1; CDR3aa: CASSIVEGESSYNEQFF; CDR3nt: TGTGCCAGTAGTATAGTGGAGGGGGAAAGCTCCTACAATGAGCAGTTCTTC